This TCR beta chain was identified in a study of CDR3 diversity in severe acne (dated by TCRdb to about 2019). Concerning this clonotype itself: The antigen it binds to is not known. Qualities for individual bases were not recorded, and no much larger clone is one base off.

The library was made by PCR. The listed sequencing device is Illumina HiSeq 2000. The raw public reads went through TCRdb reprocessing: fastp at Q25, MiXCR clone calling, in-frame beta chains kept. Rows matching on CDR3 protein sequence are summarized as one entry with the most common DNA and genes. The sample table shows some 84,000 distinct CDR3 sequences, and 45% to 50% are seen once. The top ten constitute 10% of the sample. Deletion took 6 bases off V and 4 bases off J, with a span of 9 bases between the germline ends. The CDR3 goes from the cysteine to the phenylalanine over 12 residues. Kept here is only the CDR3 DNA, which spans 36 bases and is read in frame from base 1.

This receptor was taken from a male donor in good health, serving as a control. The receptor chain draws on TRBV12-3 or TRBV12-4 and TRBJ1-2, with TRBD1 perhaps the D gene, on 5 matching bases. The sequenced material came from blood. CDR3 region: CASRDTLYGYTF. Here is the DNA: TGTGCCAGCAGGGACACCCTCTATGGCTACACCTTC.